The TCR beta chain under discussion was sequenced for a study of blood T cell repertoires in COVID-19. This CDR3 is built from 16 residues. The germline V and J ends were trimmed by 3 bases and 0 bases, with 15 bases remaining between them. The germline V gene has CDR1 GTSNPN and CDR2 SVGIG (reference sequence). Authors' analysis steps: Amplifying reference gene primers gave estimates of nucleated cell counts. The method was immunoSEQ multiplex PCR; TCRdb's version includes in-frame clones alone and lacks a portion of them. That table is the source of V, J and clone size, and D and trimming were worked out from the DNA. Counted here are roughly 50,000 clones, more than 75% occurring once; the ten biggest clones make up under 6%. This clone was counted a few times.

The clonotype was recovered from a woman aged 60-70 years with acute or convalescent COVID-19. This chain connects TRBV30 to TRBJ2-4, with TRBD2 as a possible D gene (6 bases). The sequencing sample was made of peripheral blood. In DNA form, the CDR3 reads TGTGCCTGGAGCTACGGTTCCGGGAGAGCCAAAAACATTCAGTACTTC. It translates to CAWSYGSGRAKNIQYF.